The 4 T cell receptor beta chains given below trace back to one sample, sequenced in a study of beta chain features in type 1 diabetes. Findings and caveats of the study: Significant though moderate, a shortening of TCRB CDR3s appeared in all four CD4+ subsets of Type 1 diabetes patients.

The authors reverse transcribed all of the isolated RNA, so sequencing captured expressed TCRB transcripts. TCRdb's table, derived via immunoSEQ multiplex PCR, lists solely in-frame clones and lacks some. The sample consists of about 660,000 clones, over 12% of them appearing once. Antigens of these TCRs are unknown. Input material: naive CD4+ T cells from blood. The origin of the receptors is a man aged 18 to 30 with type 1 diabetes.

This chain connects TRBV18 to TRBJ2-3; D possibly matches TRBD1 or TRBD2 (5 bases each). The germline CDR1 and CDR2 sequences are KGHSH and LQKENI. CDR3 length equals 15 residues. Trimming shortened V by 0 bases and J by 4 bases, and 11 bases separated the two germline ends. CDR3 loop: CASSPPGRGPDTQYF. The CDR3, as DNA: TGTGCCAGCTCACCACCGGGCCGGGGCCCAGATACGCAGTATTTT.

CDR3: CASSRSSEAAQYF. The CDR3 nucleotides are TGTGCCAGCAGCCGCTCTAGCGAGGCGGCCCAGTACTTC. The genes are TRBV7-2 and TRBJ2-5, with D perhaps matching TRBD2 (6 bases). This CDR3 spans 13 amino acids. Germline V gene data show CDR1 as SGHTA and CDR2 as FQGNSA. Trimming cost V 5 bases and J 9 bases, with 16 bases left between them. Variable domain in full (rest from reference TRBV7-2 and TRBJ2-5): GAGVSQSPSNKVTEKGKDVELRCDPISGHTALYWYRQSLGQGLEFLIYFQGNSAPDKSGLPSDRFSAERTGGSVSTLTIQRTQQEDSAVYLCASSRSSEAAQYFGPGTRLLVL.

This clone was observed a few times. The CDR3 bases are TGTGCCAGCAGCGGCTTGCTGGGGAACACTGAAGCTTTCTTT. This gives the protein CASSGLLGNTEAFF. The chain links TRBV2 to TRBJ1-1, with no clear D. Germline assignment: CDR1 SNHLY and CDR2 FYNNEI. V was shortened by 6 bases and J by 1 base, with 12 bases between the two germline ends. The CDR3 covers 14 residues.

This clone came up a few times. The CDR3 DNA follows: TGCGCCAGCAGCTTGGACGCCGCGGGAATTTGGGAGACCCAGTACTTC. Translation gives CASSLDAAGIWETQYF. This rearrangement joins TRBV5-1 to TRBJ2-5; maybe TRBD2 (6 bases). This CDR3 is 16 amino acids long. The V end lost 0 bases, the J end lost 5 bases, and 17 bases lay between the germline ends. Germline CDR1 reads SGHRS; CDR2 reads YFSETQ. The variable domain in full, with the rest retrieved from reference TRBV5-1 and TRBJ2-5, is KAGVTQTPRYLIKTRGQQVTLSCSPISGHRSVSWYQQTPGQGLQFLFEYFSETQRNKGNFPGRFSGRQFSNSRSEMNVSTLELGDSALYLCASSLDAAGIWETQYFGPGTRLLVL.